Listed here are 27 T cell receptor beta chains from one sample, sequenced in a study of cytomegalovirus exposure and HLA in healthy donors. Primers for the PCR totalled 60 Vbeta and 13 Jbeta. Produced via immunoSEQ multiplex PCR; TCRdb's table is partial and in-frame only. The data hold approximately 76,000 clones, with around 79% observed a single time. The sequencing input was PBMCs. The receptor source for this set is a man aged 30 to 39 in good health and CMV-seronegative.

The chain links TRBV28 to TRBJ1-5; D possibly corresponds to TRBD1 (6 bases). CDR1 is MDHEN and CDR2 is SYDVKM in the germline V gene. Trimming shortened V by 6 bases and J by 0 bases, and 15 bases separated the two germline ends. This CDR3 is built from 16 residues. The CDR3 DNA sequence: TGTGCCAGCAGCCCCAGGGGATTCTATAGCAATCAGCCCCAGCATTTT. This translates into CASSPRGFYSNQPQHF.

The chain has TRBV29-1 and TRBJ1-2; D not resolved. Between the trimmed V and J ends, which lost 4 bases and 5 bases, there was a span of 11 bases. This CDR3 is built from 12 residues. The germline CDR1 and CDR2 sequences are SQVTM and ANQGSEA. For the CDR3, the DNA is TGCAGCGTTGGTGTCTGGGCATATGGCTACACCTTC. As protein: CSVGVWAYGYTF.

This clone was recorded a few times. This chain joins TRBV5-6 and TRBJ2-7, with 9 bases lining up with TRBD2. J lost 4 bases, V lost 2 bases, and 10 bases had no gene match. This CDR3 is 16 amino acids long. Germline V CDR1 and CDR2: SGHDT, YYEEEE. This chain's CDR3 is CASSFTSGSHSYEQYF. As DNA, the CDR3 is TGTGCCAGCAGCTTTACTAGCGGGTCGCATTCGTACGAGCAGTACTTC.

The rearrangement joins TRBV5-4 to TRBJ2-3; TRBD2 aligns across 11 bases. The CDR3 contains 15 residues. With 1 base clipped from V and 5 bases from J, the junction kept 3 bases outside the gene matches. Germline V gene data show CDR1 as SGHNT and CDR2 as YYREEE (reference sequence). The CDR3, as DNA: TGTGCCAGCAGCTTGCGACTAGCGGGGCAAGATACGCAGTATTTT. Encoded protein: CASSLRLAGQDTQYF.

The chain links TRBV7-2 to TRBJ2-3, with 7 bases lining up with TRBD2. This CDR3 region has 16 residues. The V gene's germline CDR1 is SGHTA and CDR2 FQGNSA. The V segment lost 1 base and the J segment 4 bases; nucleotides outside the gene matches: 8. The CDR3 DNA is TGTGCCAGCAGCTTAGAGGGAGGGCCCGCAGCAGATACGCAGTATTTT. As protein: CASSLEGGPAADTQYF.

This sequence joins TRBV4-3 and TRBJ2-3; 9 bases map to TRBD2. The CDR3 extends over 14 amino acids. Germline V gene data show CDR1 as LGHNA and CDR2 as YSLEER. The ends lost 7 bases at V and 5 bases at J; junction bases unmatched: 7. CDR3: CASIASGARDTQYF. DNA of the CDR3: TGCGCCAGCATAGCTAGCGGGGCTAGAGATACGCAGTATTTT.

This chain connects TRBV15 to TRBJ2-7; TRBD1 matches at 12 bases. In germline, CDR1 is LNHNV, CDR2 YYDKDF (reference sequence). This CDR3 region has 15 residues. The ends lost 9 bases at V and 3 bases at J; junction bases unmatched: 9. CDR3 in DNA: TGTGCCACGACCCGGGACAGGGGGCTGAGCTACGAGCAGTACTTC. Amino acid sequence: CATTRDRGLSYEQYF.

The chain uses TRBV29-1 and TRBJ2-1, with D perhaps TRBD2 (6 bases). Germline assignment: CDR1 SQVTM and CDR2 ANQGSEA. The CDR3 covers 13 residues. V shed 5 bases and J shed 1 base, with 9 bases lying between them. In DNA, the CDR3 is TGCAGCGTTAGGGACTCATCCTACAATGAGCAGTTCTTC. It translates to CSVRDSSYNEQFF.

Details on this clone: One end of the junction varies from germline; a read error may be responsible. CDR3 bases: TGTGCTAGCAGCCCCGGTCCACCCCCTAGAGAGCAGTACTTC. This codes for CASSPGPPPREQYF. This sequence joins TRBV7-7 and TRBJ2-7, with D uncertain. The CDR3 is 14 amino acids. CDR1 is SSHAT and CDR2 is FNYEAQ in the germline V gene (reference sequence). Full variable domain (remainder filled in from reference TRBV7-7 and TRBJ2-7): GAGVSQSPRYKVTKRGQDVTLRCDPISSHATLYWYQQALGQGPEFLTYFNYEAQPDKSGLPSDRFSAERPEGSISTLTIQRTEQRDSAMYRCASSPGPPPREQYFGPGTRLTVT.

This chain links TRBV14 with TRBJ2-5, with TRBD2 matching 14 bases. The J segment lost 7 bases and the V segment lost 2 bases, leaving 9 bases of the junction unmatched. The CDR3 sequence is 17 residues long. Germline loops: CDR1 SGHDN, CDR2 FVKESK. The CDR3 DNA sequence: TGTGCCAGCAGCCAACCGGGACTAGCGGGAGTGAGTGGGACCCAGTACTTC. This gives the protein CASSQPGLAGVSGTQYF.

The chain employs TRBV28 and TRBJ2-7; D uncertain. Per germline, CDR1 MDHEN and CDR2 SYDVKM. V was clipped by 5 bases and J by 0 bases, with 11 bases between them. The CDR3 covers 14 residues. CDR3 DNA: TGTGCCAGCAGTCCACATTCAAGCTCCTACGAGCAGTACTTC. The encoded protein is CASSPHSSSYEQYF.

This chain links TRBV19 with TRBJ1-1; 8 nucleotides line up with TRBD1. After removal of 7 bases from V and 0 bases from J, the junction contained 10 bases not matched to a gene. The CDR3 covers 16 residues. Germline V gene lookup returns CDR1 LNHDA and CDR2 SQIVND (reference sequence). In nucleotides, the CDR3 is TGTGCCAGTACCCTCAGGGGGCGCGGGCTGAACACTGAAGCTTTCTTT. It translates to CASTLRGRGLNTEAFF.

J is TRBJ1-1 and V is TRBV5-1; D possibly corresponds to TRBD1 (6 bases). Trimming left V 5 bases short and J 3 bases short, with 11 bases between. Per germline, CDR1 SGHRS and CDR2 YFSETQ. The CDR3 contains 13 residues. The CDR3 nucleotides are TGCGCCAGCAGGCTGGACAGCTACACTGAAGCTTTCTTT. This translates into CASRLDSYTEAFF.

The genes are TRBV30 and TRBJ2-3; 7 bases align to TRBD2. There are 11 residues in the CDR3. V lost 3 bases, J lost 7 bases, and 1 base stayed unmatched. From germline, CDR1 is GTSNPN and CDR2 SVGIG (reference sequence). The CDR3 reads CAWSGGNTQYF. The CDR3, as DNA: TGTGCCTGGAGCGGGGGGAATACGCAGTATTTT. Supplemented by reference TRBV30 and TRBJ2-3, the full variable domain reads SQTIHQWPATLVQPVGSPLSLECTVEGTSNPNLYWYRQAAGRGLQLLFYSVGIGQISSEVPQNLSASRPQDRQFILSSKKLLLSDSGFYLCAWSGGNTQYFGPGTRLTVL.

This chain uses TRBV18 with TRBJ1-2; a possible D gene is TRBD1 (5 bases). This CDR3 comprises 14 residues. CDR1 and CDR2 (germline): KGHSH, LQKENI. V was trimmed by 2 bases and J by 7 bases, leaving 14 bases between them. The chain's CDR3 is CASSPRRERGGYTF. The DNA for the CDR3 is TGTGCCAGCTCACCAAGGAGGGAGAGGGGTGGCTACACCTTC.

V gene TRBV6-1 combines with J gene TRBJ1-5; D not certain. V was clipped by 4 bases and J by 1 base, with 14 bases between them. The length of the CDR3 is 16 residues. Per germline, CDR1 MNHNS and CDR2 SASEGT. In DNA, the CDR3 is TGTGCCAGCAGTGGTAGCCGGAGCCTCAGCAATCAGCCCCAGCATTTT. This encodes CASSGSRSLSNQPQHF.

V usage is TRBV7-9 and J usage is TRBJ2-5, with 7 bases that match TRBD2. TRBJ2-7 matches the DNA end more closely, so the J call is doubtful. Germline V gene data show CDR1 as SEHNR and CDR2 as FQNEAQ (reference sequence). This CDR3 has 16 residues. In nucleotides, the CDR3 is TGTGCCAGCAGCCAGATGGGCGCGGGAGAAGGGTACGAGCAGTACTTC. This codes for CASSQMGAGEGYEQYF.

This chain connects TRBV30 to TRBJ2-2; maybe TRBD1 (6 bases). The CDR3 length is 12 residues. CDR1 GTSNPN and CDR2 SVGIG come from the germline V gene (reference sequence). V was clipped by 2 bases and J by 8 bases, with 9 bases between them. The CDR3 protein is CAWSSGVGELFF. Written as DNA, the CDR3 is TGTGCCTGGAGTTCAGGGGTTGGGGAGCTGTTTTTT. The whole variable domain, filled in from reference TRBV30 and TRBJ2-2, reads SQTIHQWPATLVQPVGSPLSLECTVEGTSNPNLYWYRQAAGRGLQLLFYSVGIGQISSEVPQNLSASRPQDRQFILSSKKLLLSDSGFYLCAWSSGVGELFFGEGSRLTVL.

CDR3 DNA: TGTGCCAGCTCACCCCGACTTTTCCCCCTATTGGGGTTGGGGGGAGCTTTCTTT. Its translation is CASSPRLFPLLGLGGAFF. V usage is TRBV18 and J usage is TRBJ1-1, with TRBD1 as a possible D gene (5 bases). The germline gives CDR1 KGHSH, CDR2 LQKENI. Trimming removed 3 bases at V and 10 bases at J, with 30 bases between. The length of the CDR3 is 18 residues. The full variable domain, in which reference TRBV18 and TRBJ1-1 provide the parts outside the CDR3, is NAGVMQNPRHLVRRRGQEARLRCSPMKGHSHVYWYRQLPEEGLKFMVYLQKENIIDESGMPKERFSAEFPKEGPSILRIQQVVRGDSAAYFCASSPRLFPLLGLGGAFFGQGTRLTVV.

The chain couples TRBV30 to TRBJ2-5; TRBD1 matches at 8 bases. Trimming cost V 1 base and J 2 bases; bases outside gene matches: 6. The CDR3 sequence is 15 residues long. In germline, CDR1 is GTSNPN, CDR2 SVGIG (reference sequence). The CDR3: CAWSGNRGWQETQYF. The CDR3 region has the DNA TGTGCCTGGAGTGGTAACAGGGGGTGGCAAGAGACCCAGTACTTC.

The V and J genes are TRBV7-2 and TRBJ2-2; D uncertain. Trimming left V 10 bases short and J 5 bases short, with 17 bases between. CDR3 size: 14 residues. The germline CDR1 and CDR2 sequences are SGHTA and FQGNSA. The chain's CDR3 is CATAAVQLTGELFF. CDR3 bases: TGTGCCACTGCGGCGGTCCAATTAACCGGGGAGCTGTTTTTT.

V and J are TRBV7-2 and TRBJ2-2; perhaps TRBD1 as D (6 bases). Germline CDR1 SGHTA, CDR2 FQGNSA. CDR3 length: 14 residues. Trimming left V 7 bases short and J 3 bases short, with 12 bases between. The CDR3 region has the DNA TGTGCCAGCACTTTTGGGGGCTACACCGGGGAGCTGTTTTTT. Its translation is CASTFGGYTGELFF.

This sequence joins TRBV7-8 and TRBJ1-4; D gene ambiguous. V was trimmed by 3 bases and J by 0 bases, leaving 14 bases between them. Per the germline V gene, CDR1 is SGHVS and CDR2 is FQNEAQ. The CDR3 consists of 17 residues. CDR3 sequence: CASSFEGSIATNEKLFF. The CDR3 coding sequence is TGTGCCAGCAGCTTTGAGGGATCTATTGCAACTAATGAAAAACTGTTTTTT. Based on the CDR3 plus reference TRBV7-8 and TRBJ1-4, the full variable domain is GAGVSQSPRYKVAKRGQDVALRCDPISGHVSLFWYQQALGQGPEFLTYFQNEAQLDKSGLPSDRFFAERPEGSVSTLKIQRTQQEDSAVYLCASSFEGSIATNEKLFFGSGTQLSVL.

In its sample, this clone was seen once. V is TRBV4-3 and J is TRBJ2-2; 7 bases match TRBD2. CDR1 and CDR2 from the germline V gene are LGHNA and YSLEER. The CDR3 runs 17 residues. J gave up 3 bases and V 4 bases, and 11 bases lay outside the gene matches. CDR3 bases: TGCGCCAGCAGCCGGGCGCTTGGCGGGGGTCACACCGGGGAGCTGTTTTTT. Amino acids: CASSRALGGGHTGELFF.

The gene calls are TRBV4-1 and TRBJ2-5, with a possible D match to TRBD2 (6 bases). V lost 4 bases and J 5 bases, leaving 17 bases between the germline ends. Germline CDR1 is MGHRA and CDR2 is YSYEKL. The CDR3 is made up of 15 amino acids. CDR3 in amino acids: CASSPVPGGAETQYF. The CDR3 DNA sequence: TGCGCCAGCAGCCCGGTCCCCGGAGGGGCGGAGACCCAGTACTTC.

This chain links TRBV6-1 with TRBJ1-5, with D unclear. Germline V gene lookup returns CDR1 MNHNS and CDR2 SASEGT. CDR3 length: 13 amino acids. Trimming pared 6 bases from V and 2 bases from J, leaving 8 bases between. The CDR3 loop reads CASRVSGNQPQHF. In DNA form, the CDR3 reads TGTGCCAGCAGAGTTAGCGGCAATCAGCCCCAGCATTTT.

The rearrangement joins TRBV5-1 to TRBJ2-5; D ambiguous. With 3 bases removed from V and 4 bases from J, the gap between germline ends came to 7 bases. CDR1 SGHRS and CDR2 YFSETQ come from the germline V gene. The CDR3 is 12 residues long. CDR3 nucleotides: TGCGCCAGCAGCTCCGCGAGAGAGACCCAGTACTTC. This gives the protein CASSSARETQYF.